A single T cell receptor beta chain is shown here with its context. This entry comes from a study of blood T cell repertoires in COVID-19. Study background: Specimens from acute and convalescent COVID-19 originated in the United States, Italy and Spain.

CDR1 and CDR2 from the germline V gene are LGHNA and YNFKEQ. V was shortened by 0 bases and J by 0 bases, with 16 bases between the two germline ends. This CDR3 comprises 18 residues. The repertoire was sequenced with immunoSEQ multiplex PCR; TCRdb's copy has only in-frame clones and lacks some. The table has about 68,000 clones, over 70% seen once. Sequenced sample: peripheral blood. The chain links TRBV4-2 to TRBJ2-3; the D gene is possibly TRBD2 (5 bases). The receptor's source is a human donor in a cohort sampled during active COVID-19. CDR3 in amino acids: CASSQDWRLAKSTDTQYF. CDR3 DNA sequence: TGTGCCAGCAGCCAAGATTGGCGTCTAGCAAAAAGCACAGATACGCAGTATTTT.